One sample yielded the 5 T cell receptor beta chains listed below, sequenced in a study of blood T cells in healthy people across ages. A sample-barcoded 5' primer and a J-beta primer mix were used in a second PCR of about 7 to 12 cycles. TCRdb re-derived calls from the 5' RACE reads in MiXCR, one entry per CDR3 protein. This table has about 900,000 distinct CDR3 sequences, around 48% appearing once. Sequenced: blood. The receptor source for this set is a man aged 30 to 39 in good health.

The CDR3 region has the DNA TGCGCCAGCAGCTTGGTTGTTTTGTCAGGGGAGCTGTTTTTT. Protein: CASSLVVLSGELFF. The chain links TRBV5-1 to TRBJ2-2; no definite D call. This CDR3 is built from 14 residues. V lost 0 bases to trimming and J lost 8 bases, with 11 bases between them. Per germline, CDR1 SGHRS and CDR2 YFSETQ.

CDR3 coding DNA: TGTGCCAGCAGCCAGCCGGACGTAAATGAGCAGTACTTC. This codes for CASSQPDVNEQYF. The rearrangement uses TRBV7-2 and TRBJ2-1; D remains unclear. With the DNA end fitting TRBJ2-7 better, the J assignment may be wrong. The CDR3 sequence is 13 residues long. Looked up from germline, CDR1 is SGHTA and CDR2 is FQGNSA.

This clonotype was observed a handful of times. The DNA for the CDR3 is TGTGCCAGCAGCCCCCAGGGGGCCCAAGAGACCCAGTACTTC. It encodes CASSPQGAQETQYF. This rearrangement joins TRBV7-2 to TRBJ2-5, with 8 bases aligning to TRBD1. Germline values: CDR1 SGHTA, CDR2 FQGNSA. This CDR3 is built from 14 residues. The V and J ends lost 5 bases and 1 base, in that order; junction bases with no gene match: 3.

This clonotype has more than one count but fewer than ten. V usage is TRBV7-2 and J usage is TRBJ2-1, with TRBD2 matching 9 bases. The junction had 7 bases not matched to a gene; V was cut back by 3 bases and J by 7 bases. This CDR3 comprises 15 residues. Germline V lookup: CDR1 SGHTA, CDR2 FQGNSA. The CDR3 sequence: CASSFRLAAGNEQFF. In DNA, the CDR3 is TGTGCCAGCAGCTTCCGACTAGCGGCCGGGAATGAGCAGTTCTTC. Drawing the rest from reference TRBV7-2 and TRBJ2-1, the complete variable domain is GAGVSQSPSNKVTEKGKDVELRCDPISGHTALYWYRQSLGQGLEFLIYFQGNSAPDKSGLPSDRFSAERTGGSVSTLTIQRTQQEDSAVYLCASSFRLAAGNEQFFGPGTRLTVL.

The chain has TRBV28 and TRBJ2-4; no clear D. Per germline, CDR1 MDHEN and CDR2 SYDVKM. The CDR3 consists of 13 residues. The germline V and J ends were trimmed by 5 bases and 9 bases, with 14 bases remaining between them. This chain's CDR3 is CASSDMHFPIQYF. The CDR3 coding sequence is TGTGCCAGCAGTGATATGCATTTCCCCATTCAGTACTTC.